Below, 15 T cell receptor beta chains from the same sample are listed, as sequenced in a study of molecular identifiers for immune sequencing clone quantification. TCRdb processed the PCR reads anew with MiXCR; each CDR3 protein has one entry. Of about half a million distinct CDR3 sequences in the sample, 20% to 25% are singletons; the top ten hold under 0.85%. Sequencing used naive CD8+ T cells from blood, with Jurkat cell RNA spiked in. Subset: FACS-sorted CD8+CD4-CCR7+CD45RA+ naive T cells. The receptors were gathered from a human donor in good health. Some libraries in this study had Jurkat cell RNA spiked in.

V usage is TRBV25-1 and J usage is TRBJ2-3; D gene uncertain. Trimming took 8 bases from V and 5 from J, leaving 20 bases between them. The CDR3 totals 15 residues. CDR1 is MGHDK and CDR2 is SYGVNS in the germline V gene. Here the CDR3 DNA reads TGTGCCAGCTCCGCCCTTGGCCCCCTCATAGATACGCAGTATTTT. Its protein product is CASSALGPLIDTQYF. Combining the CDR3 with reference TRBV25-1 and TRBJ2-3 gives the whole variable domain EADIYQTPRYLVIGTGKKITLECSQTMGHDKMYWYQQDPGMELHLIHYSYGVNSTEKGDLSSESTVSRIRTEHFPLTLESARPSHTSQYLCASSALGPLIDTQYFGPGTRLTVL.

This clonotype has ten or more counts. V and J are TRBV19 and TRBJ2-7; a possible D gene is TRBD2 (6 bases). V was cut by 3 bases and J by 3 bases, with 15 bases left in between. The CDR3 contains 15 residues. CDR1 LNHDA and CDR2 SQIVND come from the germline V gene (reference sequence). Written as DNA, the CDR3 is TGTGCCAGTAGTATCGCGTTGGGGACTGACTACGAGCAGTACTTC. Protein product: CASSIALGTDYEQYF. Full variable domain (remainder filled in from reference TRBV19 and TRBJ2-7): DGGITQSPKYLFRKEGQNVTLSCEQNLNHDAMYWYRQDPGQGLRLIYYSQIVNDFQKGDIAEGYSVSREKKESFPLTVTSAQKNPTAFYLCASSIALGTDYEQYFGPGTRLTVT.

With respect to this clonotype: The CDR3 end shows no conserved phenylalanine or tryptophan, and so a read error is likely. The genes are TRBV12-3 or TRBV12-4 and TRBJ1-3; perhaps TRBD1 as D (5 bases). There are 16 residues in the CDR3. V dropped 6 bases and J dropped 4 bases, with 19 bases sitting between them. Here the CDR3 reads CASSYYRPKSGNTIYL. The CDR3 nucleotides read TGTGCCAGCAGCTACTACAGGCCCAAATCCGGAAACACCATATATCTT.

This clonotype was counted between two and nine times. CDR3 nucleotide sequence: TGCGCCAGCGGGATGGGACAGGGGGCTTACGAGCAGTACTTC. It codes for CASGMGQGAYEQYF. This sequence joins TRBV4-3 and TRBJ2-7, with 12 bases lining up with TRBD1. CDR3 length: 14 residues. The germline V gene has CDR1 LGHNA and CDR2 YSLEER. V trimming: 8 bases; J trimming: 4 bases; junction bases outside the gene matches: 6.

This clonotype has only a few counts. V and J are TRBV2 and TRBJ2-7; TRBD1 agrees at 12 bases. V shed 2 bases, J shed 5 bases, and the junction held 4 bases outside the gene matches. Germline CDR1 reads SNHLY; CDR2 reads FYNNEI. CDR3 length: 15 amino acids. In DNA, the CDR3 is TGTGCCAGCAGTGAAAGCGGGACAGGGGGCGACGAGCAGTACTTC. Encoded protein: CASSESGTGGDEQYF.

The V gene is TRBV6-5, the J gene TRBJ1-1; D not certain. V lost 7 bases to trimming and J lost 0 bases, with 21 bases between them. Germline assignment: CDR1 MNHEY and CDR2 SVGAGI. The CDR3 has 17 amino acids. The CDR3 coding sequence is TGTGCCAGCACCAAAGGATGGGGAGAAATCATGAACACTGAAGCTTTCTTT. Translating it yields CASTKGWGEIMNTEAFF.

This clonotype appeared a few times. The chain joins TRBV7-8 to TRBJ1-3; weak D call: TRBD1 (6 bases). The CDR3 extends over 15 amino acids. With 5 bases removed from V and 0 bases from J, the gap between germline ends came to 11 bases. The germline gives CDR1 SGHVS, CDR2 FQNEAQ. CDR3 sequence (DNA): TGTGCCAGCAGCCAAGGACAGAGCTCTGGAAACACCATATATTTT. Protein product: CASSQGQSSGNTIYF.

In its sample, this clonotype was seen a few times. This chain connects TRBV3-1 to TRBJ2-3; possible D gene TRBD1, 6 bases. The germline CDR1 and CDR2 sequences are LGHDT and YNNKEL (reference sequence). This CDR3 is 14 amino acids long. V dropped 0 bases and J dropped 8 bases, with 12 bases sitting between them. CDR3 in amino acids: CASSQDRGRATQYF. CDR3 nucleotide sequence: TGTGCCAGCAGCCAAGACAGGGGTAGAGCTACGCAGTATTTT.

This clonotype was recorded many times. This chain joins TRBV12-3 or TRBV12-4 and TRBJ1-1; the D is unclear. There are 12 residues in the CDR3. Deletions cut 4 bases from V and 4 bases from J, with 7 bases between. The CDR3 sequence is CASSYKGTEAFF. The CDR3 region has the DNA TGTGCCAGCAGTTATAAGGGCACTGAAGCTTTCTTT.

This clonotype showed up many times. This sequence joins TRBV12-3 or TRBV12-4 and TRBJ1-1; D remains unclear. This CDR3 is 14 amino acids long. Trimming removed 2 bases from V and 2 bases from J, with 9 bases in between. In DNA, the CDR3 is TGTGCCAGCAGTTTACCAGGACCAAACACTGAAGCTTTCTTT. Amino acid sequence: CASSLPGPNTEAFF.

There are many counts of this clonotype. The rearrangement joins TRBV4-1 to TRBJ2-1; D may match TRBD1 or TRBD2 (6 bases each). Germline CDR1 and CDR2: MGHRA and YSYEKL. V lost 0 bases and J lost 15, with 24 bases in between. This CDR3 is built from 16 residues. The CDR3 DNA reads TGCGCCAGCAGCCAAGAGGGCGGCAGGGGAGGTGGTAGTTTGTTCTTC. Residues: CASSQEGGRGGGSLFF.

This clonotype was recorded many times. The chain is built from TRBV14 and TRBJ2-2; no reliable D call. Germline values: CDR1 SGHDN, CDR2 FVKESK. Trimming took 1 base from V and 6 from J, leaving 3 bases between them. The CDR3 extends over 12 amino acids. The CDR3 coding sequence is TGTGCCAGCAGCCAAGTTTCCGGGGAGCTGTTTTTT. This encodes CASSQVSGELFF. Complete variable domain (other parts from reference TRBV14 and TRBJ2-2): EAGVTQFPSHSVIEKGQTVTLRCDPISGHDNLYWYRRVMGKEIKFLLHFVKESKQDESGMPNNRFLAERTGGTYSTLKVQPAELEDSGVYFCASSQVSGELFFGEGSRLTVL.

This chain uses TRBV7-9 with TRBJ2-5, with TRBD1 as a possible D gene (6 bases). CDR1 is SEHNR and CDR2 is FQNEAQ in the germline V gene (reference sequence). The CDR3 has 16 amino acids. Trimming took 5 bases from V and 6 from J, leaving 22 bases between them. The CDR3 coding sequence is TGTGCCAGCAGCCCCCCCGGCCCGGCAGGGGTAAAGACCCAGTACTTC. Translation: CASSPPGPAGVKTQYF.

In regard to this clonotype: Just one base apart from a much larger clone, this may be a read error. The V call is TRBV7-9, the J call TRBJ2-2; D might be TRBD1 or TRBD2, each matching 6 bases. Germline values: CDR1 SEHNR, CDR2 FQNEAQ (reference sequence). V lost 8 bases and J 6 bases, leaving 16 bases between the germline ends. This CDR3 is 14 amino acids long. The CDR3 DNA follows: TGTGCCAGCGGCGGGGCAGGGGTCCCCGGGGAGCTGTTTTTT. Encoded protein: CASGGAGVPGELFF.

The gene calls are TRBV4-3 and TRBJ2-7; TRBD1 matches at 9 bases. V shed 4 bases, J shed 0 bases, and the junction held 10 bases outside the gene matches. Germline V gene data show CDR1 as LGHNA and CDR2 as YSLEER. This CDR3 is built from 17 residues. CDR3 DNA: TGCGCCAGCAGCCTTAACGCGGGGACAGGGTTCTCCTACGAGCAGTACTTC. It encodes CASSLNAGTGFSYEQYF.